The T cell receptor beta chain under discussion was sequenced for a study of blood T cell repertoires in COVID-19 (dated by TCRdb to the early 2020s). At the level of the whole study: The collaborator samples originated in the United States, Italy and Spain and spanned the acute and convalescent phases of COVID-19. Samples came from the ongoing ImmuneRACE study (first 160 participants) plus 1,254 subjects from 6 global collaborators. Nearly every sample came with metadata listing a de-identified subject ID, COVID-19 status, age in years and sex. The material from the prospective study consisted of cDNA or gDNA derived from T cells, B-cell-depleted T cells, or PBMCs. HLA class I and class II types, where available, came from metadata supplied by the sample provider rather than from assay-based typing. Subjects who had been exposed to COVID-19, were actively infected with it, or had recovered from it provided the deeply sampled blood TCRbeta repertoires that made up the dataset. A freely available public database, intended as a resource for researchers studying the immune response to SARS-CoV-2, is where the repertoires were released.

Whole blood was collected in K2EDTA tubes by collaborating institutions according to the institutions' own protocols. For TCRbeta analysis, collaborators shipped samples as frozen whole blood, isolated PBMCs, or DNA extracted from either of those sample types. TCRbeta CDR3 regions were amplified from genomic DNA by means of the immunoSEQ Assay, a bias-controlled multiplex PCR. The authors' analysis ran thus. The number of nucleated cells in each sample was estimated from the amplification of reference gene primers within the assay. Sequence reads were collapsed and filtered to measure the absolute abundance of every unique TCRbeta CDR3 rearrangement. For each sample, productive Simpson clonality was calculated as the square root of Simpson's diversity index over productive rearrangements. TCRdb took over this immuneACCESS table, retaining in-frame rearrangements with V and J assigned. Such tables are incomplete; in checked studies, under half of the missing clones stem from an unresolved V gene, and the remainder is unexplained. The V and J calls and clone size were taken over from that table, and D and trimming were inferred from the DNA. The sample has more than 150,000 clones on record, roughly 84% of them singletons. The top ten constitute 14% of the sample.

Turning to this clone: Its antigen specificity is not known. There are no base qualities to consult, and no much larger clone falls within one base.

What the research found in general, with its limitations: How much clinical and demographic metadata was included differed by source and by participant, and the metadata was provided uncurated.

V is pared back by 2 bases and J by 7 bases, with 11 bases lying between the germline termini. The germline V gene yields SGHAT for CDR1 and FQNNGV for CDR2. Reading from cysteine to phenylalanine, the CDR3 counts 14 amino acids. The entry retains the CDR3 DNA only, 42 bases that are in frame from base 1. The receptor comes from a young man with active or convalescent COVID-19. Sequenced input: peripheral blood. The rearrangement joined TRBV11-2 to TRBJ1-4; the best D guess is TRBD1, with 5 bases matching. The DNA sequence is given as TGTGCCAGCAGCTTATCCTCAGGGTCTGAAAAACTGTTTTTT. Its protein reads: CASSLSSGSEKLFF.